The entry that follows covers one T cell receptor beta chain sequence. What it recognizes is unknown. The source of the sample is a study of cytotoxic CD8 clonotypes in ibrutinib-treated CLL. Study background: The group held some 11 relapsed/refractory and approximately 15 treatment-naive patients, with roughly 17 IGHV unmutated. The response samples were taken once patients had been treated for a median of about 12 months, range 6 to 36. Findings and limits, study-wide: Baseline levels of clonality went above those of age-matched healthy donors and moved with circulating CD8+ T-cell counts. Once treatment began, public clonotypes, which were uncommon, contracted or stayed stable.

This CDR3 region has 14 residues. The ends were cut back, 5 bases at V and 3 bases at J, with 13 bases in the middle. Per the germline V gene, CDR1 is SGHNT and CDR2 is YENEEA. Some clones are missing from TCRdb's copy, which holds only in-frame ones; the method was immunoSEQ multiplex PCR. The table has roughly 250,000 clones, 70% seen once. The chain is built from TRBV11-3 and TRBJ1-2; D gene uncertain. This specimen was PBMCs, taken after 24 months of ibrutinib treatment. This TCR was sampled from a human donor with chronic lymphocytic leukemia. CDR3 sequence (DNA): TGTGCCAGCAGCCCCTCCCTTCGGGACTATGGCTACACCTTC. Translated, it gives CASSPSLRDYGYTF. The variable domain in full, completed from reference TRBV11-3 and TRBJ1-2, reads EAGVVQSPRYKIIEKKQPVAFWCNPISGHNTLYWYLQNLGQGPELLIRYENEEAVDDSQLPKDRFSAERLKGVDSTLKIQPAELGDSAVYLCASSPSLRDYGYTFGSGTRLTVV.